In this sample, the clone carrying this T cell receptor (beta chain) turned up a few times. The antigen is not known. Genomic DNA of each subset was evenly split across several immunoSEQ plates. Clones were read by immunoSEQ multiplex PCR, and TCRdb kept only the in-frame ones, dropping some. This table has some 500,000 clones, about 80% appearing once. The source of the sample is a study of shared clonotypes between healthy human individuals. Study conclusions and caveats: There were few donors, and this limited the genetic and exposure-history diversity represented. Clonotype sharing among the donors was expected to vary with sequencing depth.

The CDR3 has 14 amino acids. The germline V gene encodes CDR1 SGHRS and CDR2 YFSETQ. V was shortened by 0 bases and J by 11 bases, with 14 bases between the two germline ends. This TCR came from a woman in her thirties or forties in good health. Some clones in this sample may be carry-over from other donors' samples. This chain links TRBV5-1 with TRBJ1-4; TRBD1 is a possible D gene (5 bases). The sequencing sample was made of PBMCs. The CDR3 protein is CASSLGQGVGKLFF. The CDR3 coding sequence is TGCGCCAGCAGCTTGGGCCAGGGTGTGGGGAAACTGTTTTTT.